In its sample, the clone carrying this TCR beta chain was seen a few times. V was pared by 6 bases and J by 1 base, with 10 bases between. CDR3 length: 14 residues. Per germline, CDR1 SNHLY and CDR2 FYNNEI. One entry per CDR3 protein, called by TCRdb with MiXCR from the 5' RACE reads. The profile shows fewer than 250,000 distinct CDR3 sequences, around 16% of them singletons. This sample was taken from a study of T-cell memory formation after mild COVID-19. What was sequenced was PBMCs or a T cell subset sorted from them (not recorded which). This chain joins TRBV2 and TRBJ1-3, with D unresolved. The TCR comes from an adult woman who had mild COVID-19 (a few samples of this study predate the infection). Cell type and time point are not known. CDR3 bases: TGTGCCAGCAGCCCACAGCGTTCTGGAAACACCATATATTTT. Protein sequence: CASSPQRSGNTIYF.